Sequencing of this TCR beta chain was carried out in a study of T cell repertoires in cytomegalovirus infection. Study as a whole: Public TCR beta signatures provided an indication of both CMV infection and a matching HLA type. General study points: There were carriers of CMV plus the relevant HLA, and cumulative public TCR beta family frequency identified them. The study found HLA-C-restricted CMV-specific TCR beta clonotypes dominating the ex vivo response.

Each CDR3 protein gets one entry after TCRdb re-called the reads with MiXCR. The sample contains about 740,000 distinct CDR3 sequences, 35% to 45% of which appear only once. The CDR3 is 14 amino acids. With 0 bases removed from V and 8 bases from J, the gap between germline ends came to 12 bases. There are a few counts of this clonotype. Its cognate antigen is unknown. This sequence originates from a human donor in good health (CMV status not recorded). Some clones in this sample may be carry-over from other donors' samples. Sequenced: PBMCs. The rearrangement uses TRBV12-3 or TRBV12-4 and TRBJ2-3, with D perhaps matching TRBD1 or TRBD2 (6 bases each). CDR3 loop: CASSLAGGAGTQYF. DNA of the CDR3: TGTGCCAGCAGTTTAGCGGGGGGCGCGGGTACGCAGTATTTT.